The 30 T cell receptor beta chains below come from one sample, sequenced in a study of identical twins. TCRdb analysed the 5' RACE reads with MiXCR anew, one entry per CDR3 protein. The sample yields 1.5 million to 2 million distinct CDR3 sequences, about 30% seen once. The sequencing sample was made of cord blood. These receptors were obtained from a newborn girl in good health.

This clonotype was counted a few times. This sequence joins TRBV6-1 and TRBJ1-5; D unresolved. The germline V and J ends were trimmed by 4 bases and 1 base, with 14 bases remaining between them. Germline CDR1 and CDR2: MNHNS and SASEGT. The CDR3 runs to 16 residues. CDR3 sequence: CASSAKPRGSNQPQHF. In DNA form, the CDR3 reads TGTGCCAGCAGTGCCAAGCCTCGAGGGAGCAATCAGCCCCAGCATTTT.

This clonotype was observed a few times. This chain connects TRBV20-1 to TRBJ1-1, with D perhaps TRBD1 (5 bases). Germline V lookup: CDR1 DFQATT, CDR2 SNEGSKA (reference sequence). The ends were cut back, 1 base at V and 1 base at J, with 13 bases in the middle. The CDR3 loop spans 15 amino acids. CDR3 residues: CSARAGTGPNTEAFF. CDR3 in DNA: TGCAGTGCTAGAGCCGGGACGGGGCCGAACACTGAAGCTTTCTTT.

V gene TRBV3-1 combines with J gene TRBJ2-1; D is unclear. The J call may be faulty, since TRBJ2-7 better matches the DNA end. The V gene's germline CDR1 is LGHDT and CDR2 YNNKEL (reference sequence). The CDR3 is 13 amino acids. CDR3 sequence reads: CASSQITYNEQYF. CDR3 sequence (DNA): TGTGCCAGCAGCCAAATAACTTACAATGAGCAGTACTTC.

The CDR3 spells CSVEKAQYNEQFF. CDR3 sequence (DNA): TGCAGCGTTGAGAAGGCCCAATACAATGAGCAGTTCTTC. The chain uses TRBV29-1 and TRBJ2-1; D gene ambiguous. Trimming took 3 bases from V and 4 from J, leaving 10 bases between them. The CDR3 totals 13 residues. The germline V gene has CDR1 SQVTM and CDR2 ANQGSEA.

This clonotype was seen only a few times. V usage is TRBV20-1 and J usage is TRBJ1-1, with 7 bases identical to TRBD1. CDR3 size: 13 residues. Per the germline V gene, CDR1 is DFQATT and CDR2 is SNEGSKA (reference sequence). V shed 0 bases and J 7 bases; nucleotides not matched to a gene: 5. The CDR3 region is CSARDDRAVEAFF. The CDR3 DNA is TGCAGTGCTAGAGACGACAGGGCCGTTGAAGCTTTCTTT.

The count of this clonotype is one. The chain employs TRBV11-2 and TRBJ2-1, with TRBD2 as a possible D gene (5 bases). V lost 5 bases to trimming and J lost 6 bases, with 11 bases between them. CDR3 length: 13 amino acids. CDR1 is SGHAT and CDR2 is FQNNGV in the germline V gene. CDR3 coding DNA: TGTGCCAGCAGCGCGGACTCCCTCAATGAGCAGTTCTTC. This gives the protein CASSADSLNEQFF.

This clonotype was counted a few times. The chain joins TRBV25-1 to TRBJ1-1; D is unclear. Per germline, CDR1 MGHDK and CDR2 SYGVNS. The CDR3 has 10 residues. With 7 bases removed from V and 6 bases from J, the gap between germline ends came to 6 bases. This CDR3 is CASTGAEAFF. The CDR3 region has the DNA TGTGCCAGCACTGGGGCTGAAGCTTTCTTT. The variable domain in full, completed from reference TRBV25-1 and TRBJ1-1, reads EADIYQTPRYLVIGTGKKITLECSQTMGHDKMYWYQQDPGMELHLIHYSYGVNSTEKGDLSSESTVSRIRTEHFPLTLESARPSHTSQYLCASTGAEAFFGQGTRLTVV.

This clonotype was detected ten times or more. The chain uses TRBV7-9 and TRBJ2-3; 7 bases line up with TRBD2. The CDR3 spans 15 residues. V was clipped by 3 bases and J by 2 bases; unmatched bases: 5. The germline V gene encodes CDR1 SEHNR and CDR2 FQNEAQ (reference sequence). CDR3 coding DNA: TGTGCCAGCAGCTTTGGGAGGGCAATCACAGATACGCAGTATTTT. Protein sequence: CASSFGRAITDTQYF.

In regard to this clonotype: A single base separates this from a much larger clone, so it may be a read error. This chain connects TRBV6-1 to TRBJ2-5; D is undetermined. Germline V gene lookup returns CDR1 MNHNS and CDR2 SASEGT. The V gene lost 1 base and the J gene lost 12 bases, with 3 bases spanning the gap. This CDR3 is 9 amino acids long. CDR3 bases: TGTGCCAGCAGTGAAGAGGAGTACTTC. Translated, it gives CASSEEEYF.

There are a few counts of this clonotype. CDR3 region: CASSKDGYGYTF. The CDR3 region has the DNA TGTGCCAGCAGCAAAGACGGATATGGCTACACCTTC. The rearrangement joins TRBV21-1 to TRBJ1-2. TRBV21-1 has pseudogene status. The CDR3 runs 12 residues.

This clonotype was found a few times. J is TRBJ2-1 and V is TRBV20-1; 8 bases line up with TRBD1. Trimming cost V 3 bases and J 4 bases; bases outside gene matches: 5. CDR1 DFQATT and CDR2 SNEGSKA come from the germline V gene (reference sequence). This CDR3 has 14 residues. CDR3: CSASGQGGYNEQFF. In DNA form, the CDR3 reads TGCAGTGCTAGTGGACAGGGCGGGTACAATGAGCAGTTCTTC.

This clonotype was detected a few times. The gene calls are TRBV3-1 and TRBJ1-6; 11 nucleotides line up with TRBD1. CDR3 size: 16 residues. V trimming: 1 base; J trimming: 6 bases; junction bases outside the gene matches: 2. CDR1 and CDR2 (germline): LGHDT, YNNKEL (reference sequence). CDR3 loop: CASSQVGTGGNSPLHF. CDR3 sequence (DNA): TGTGCCAGCAGCCAAGTTGGGACAGGGGGTAATTCACCCCTCCACTTT.

The rearrangement links TRBV28 to TRBJ2-3, with TRBD2 matching 12 bases. This CDR3 contains 17 residues. V lost 4 bases, J lost 6 bases, and 11 bases stayed unmatched. Germline V gene sequence: CDR1 MDHEN, CDR2 SYDVKM. The CDR3 DNA follows: TGTGCCAGCAGTTCCGTACGGACTAGCGGGATAGTGGATACGCAGTATTTT. This translates into CASSSVRTSGIVDTQYF.

DNA of the CDR3: TGTGCCAGCAGTCCGACCTTATCGGGAGGGCCGTACAATGAGCAGTTCTTC. This gives the protein CASSPTLSGGPYNEQFF. The chain couples TRBV12-3 or TRBV12-4 to TRBJ2-1; 8 nucleotides line up with TRBD2. V shed 5 bases, J shed 4 bases, and the junction held 13 bases outside the gene matches. The CDR3 runs 17 residues.

The chain combines TRBV28 with TRBJ1-5; unclear D gene. Germline CDR1 is MDHEN and CDR2 is SYDVKM. The CDR3 loop spans 18 amino acids. V dropped 1 base and J dropped 5 bases, with 21 bases sitting between them. In nucleotides, the CDR3 is TGTGCCAGCAGTTTATCAATCCCGGCCTTTTCAGGCGATCAGCCCCAGCATTTT. Translating it yields CASSLSIPAFSGDQPQHF.

In its sample, this clonotype was seen many times. The chain uses TRBV5-1 and TRBJ2-7; 8 bases are a match to TRBD1. The CDR3 runs to 16 residues. Germline trimming cut 4 bases from V and 0 bases from J; bases unmatched to any gene: 9. The germline CDR1 and CDR2 sequences are SGHRS and YFSETQ. The CDR3 loop is CASSVSGTGISYEQYF. DNA for the CDR3: TGCGCCAGCAGCGTCTCGGGGACAGGAATCTCCTACGAGCAGTACTTC.

V usage is TRBV20-1 and J usage is TRBJ2-7; D uncertain. CDR1 and CDR2 from the germline V gene are DFQATT and SNEGSKA (reference sequence). CDR3 length: 12 residues. V lost 4 bases to trimming and J lost 2 bases, with 9 bases between them. Here the CDR3 reads CSAMLATYEQYF. CDR3 DNA: TGCAGTGCTATGTTAGCAACCTACGAGCAGTACTTC.

The rearrangement uses TRBV20-1 and TRBJ2-5, with 14 positions matching TRBD2. With 3 bases clipped from V and 0 bases from J, the junction kept 12 bases outside the gene matches. This CDR3 is built from 19 residues. Germline CDR1 DFQATT, CDR2 SNEGSKA (reference sequence). CDR3 sequence (DNA): TGCAGTGCTAGGGGGATGGGACTAGCGGGAGTCTCGTACCAAGAGACCCAGTACTTC. Residues: CSARGMGLAGVSYQETQYF.

The chain couples TRBV25-1 to TRBJ1-1; 8 bases match TRBD1. This CDR3 spans 15 amino acids. Unmatched junction bases numbered 4, after V lost 1 base and J lost 3 bases. Germline assignment: CDR1 MGHDK and CDR2 SYGVNS. The CDR3 loop reads CASSESGQGYTEAFF. As DNA, the CDR3 is TGTGCCAGCAGTGAATCCGGACAGGGCTACACTGAAGCTTTCTTT.

This rearrangement joins TRBV19 to TRBJ2-7; TRBD2 matches 8 bases. The CDR3 is made up of 15 amino acids. Germline CDR1 and CDR2: LNHDA and SQIVND (reference sequence). J lost 5 bases, V lost 3 bases, and 9 bases had no gene match. For the CDR3, the DNA is TGTGCCAGTAGTATCTCAGCGGGAGACATCAACGAGCAGTACTTC. It yields the protein CASSISAGDINEQYF.

The chain is built from TRBV5-1 and TRBJ2-4; possible D gene TRBD2, 6 bases. Germline CDR1 reads SGHRS; CDR2 reads YFSETQ. This CDR3 is built from 15 residues. Trimming cost V 0 bases and J 13 bases, with 20 bases left between them. The DNA for the CDR3 is TGCGCCAGCAGCTTGGAAGGTAGCGGACCAGTGGGGCAGTACTTC. Amino acid sequence: CASSLEGSGPVGQYF. Using reference TRBV5-1 and TRBJ2-4 for the parts outside the CDR3, the full variable domain is KAGVTQTPRYLIKTRGQQVTLSCSPISGHRSVSWYQQTPGQGLQFLFEYFSETQRNKGNFPGRFSGRQFSNSRSEMNVSTLELGDSALYLCASSLEGSGPVGQYFGAGTRLSVL.

This clonotype turned up a few times. The J gene is TRBJ2-7, the V gene TRBV19; 9 nucleotides match TRBD1. Trimming cost V 4 bases and J 2 bases; bases outside gene matches: 6. CDR1 LNHDA and CDR2 SQIVND come from the germline V gene (reference sequence). The CDR3 has 15 amino acids. CDR3 protein: CASSTTGTGTYEQYF. The CDR3 DNA sequence: TGTGCCAGTAGTACCACCGGGACAGGGACCTACGAGCAGTACTTC. Filled out from reference TRBV19 and TRBJ2-7, the complete variable domain reads DGGITQSPKYLFRKEGQNVTLSCEQNLNHDAMYWYRQDPGQGLRLIYYSQIVNDFQKGDIAEGYSVSREKKESFPLTVTSAQKNPTAFYLCASSTTGTGTYEQYFGPGTRLTVT.

This clonotype turned up a few times. The gene calls are TRBV5-4 and TRBJ2-1, with 11 nucleotides matching TRBD2. The V gene's germline CDR1 is SGHNT and CDR2 YYREEE (reference sequence). With 5 bases clipped from V and 4 bases from J, the junction kept 11 bases outside the gene matches. The CDR3 length is 17 residues. This CDR3 is CASSRTIAGGVYNEQFF. The CDR3 DNA is TGTGCCAGCAGTCGCACTATAGCGGGAGGGGTATACAATGAGCAGTTCTTC.

V is TRBV9 and J is TRBJ2-7; 13 bases are shared with TRBD2. CDR1 SGDLS and CDR2 YYNGEE come from the germline V gene. V was clipped by 2 bases and J by 7 bases; unmatched bases: 12. This CDR3 is 17 amino acids long. This CDR3 is CASSVEGLAGAYNEQYF. The CDR3 coding sequence is TGTGCCAGCAGCGTCGAAGGACTAGCGGGAGCTTACAATGAGCAGTACTTC. Filled out from reference TRBV9 and TRBJ2-7, the complete variable domain reads DSGVTQTPKHLITATGQRVTLRCSPRSGDLSVYWYQQSLDQGLQFLIQYYNGEERAKGNILERFSAQQFPDLHSELNLSSLELGDSALYFCASSVEGLAGAYNEQYFGPGTRLTVT.

The rearrangement links TRBV28 to TRBJ2-7; no clear D. The CDR3 length is 13 residues. The V and J ends lost 4 bases and 7 bases respectively, with 14 bases between them. Germline values: CDR1 MDHEN, CDR2 SYDVKM. DNA of the CDR3: TGTGCCAGCAGTTCCCCAGCGCTCAATGAGCAGTACTTC. Amino acid sequence: CASSSPALNEQYF.

This chain uses TRBV20-1 with TRBJ2-5; TRBD2 aligns across 10 bases. The J call may not be correct, given that the DNA end is closer to TRBJ2-7. The CDR3 extends over 18 amino acids. Germline CDR1 and CDR2: DFQATT and SNEGSKA (reference sequence). The CDR3 region has the DNA TGCAGTGCTGGGGGATTCACTAGCGGGGACCGTTTTTTATACGAGCAGTACTTC. It is translated as CSAGGFTSGDRFLYEQYF.

Only a few counts were recorded for this clonotype. The chain is built from TRBV4-2 and TRBJ2-1; TRBD1 agrees at 7 bases. Germline CDR1 reads LGHNA; CDR2 reads YNFKEQ. Trimming took 5 bases from V and 8 from J; bases not matched to a gene: 12. The CDR3 is 15 amino acids. CDR3 bases: TGTGCCAGCAGCGCTCGACAGGGTATCGGCGATGAGCAGTTCTTC. Its translation: CASSARQGIGDEQFF.

A few counts support this clonotype. The J gene is TRBJ2-7, the V gene TRBV3-1, with 9 bases aligning to TRBD2. The germline CDR1 and CDR2 sequences are LGHDT and YNNKEL (reference sequence). This CDR3 spans 13 amino acids. Germline trimming cut 1 base from V and 7 bases from J; bases unmatched to any gene: 2. DNA for the CDR3: TGTGCCAGCAGCCAAGCTACTAGCGGGGAGCAGTACTTC. The encoded protein is CASSQATSGEQYF.

V usage is TRBV29-1 and J usage is TRBJ2-1; 7 bases align to TRBD2. Germline loops: CDR1 SQVTM, CDR2 ANQGSEA. With V trimmed by 4 bases and J by 6 bases, 6 bases remained unmatched. The CDR3 has 13 amino acids. CDR3 in amino acids: CSVGESGGNEQFF. The CDR3 DNA sequence: TGCAGCGTTGGAGAATCGGGGGGCAATGAGCAGTTCTTC.

The gene calls are TRBV20-1 and TRBJ2-1; TRBD2 matches 11 bases. The germline V gene encodes CDR1 DFQATT and CDR2 SNEGSKA (reference sequence). V trimming: 1 base; J trimming: 1 base; junction bases outside the gene matches: 9. The CDR3 spans 18 residues. The CDR3 loop is CSARVAIGTSGSYNEQFF. The DNA for the CDR3 is TGCAGTGCTAGAGTGGCCATAGGGACTAGCGGTTCCTACAATGAGCAGTTCTTC.